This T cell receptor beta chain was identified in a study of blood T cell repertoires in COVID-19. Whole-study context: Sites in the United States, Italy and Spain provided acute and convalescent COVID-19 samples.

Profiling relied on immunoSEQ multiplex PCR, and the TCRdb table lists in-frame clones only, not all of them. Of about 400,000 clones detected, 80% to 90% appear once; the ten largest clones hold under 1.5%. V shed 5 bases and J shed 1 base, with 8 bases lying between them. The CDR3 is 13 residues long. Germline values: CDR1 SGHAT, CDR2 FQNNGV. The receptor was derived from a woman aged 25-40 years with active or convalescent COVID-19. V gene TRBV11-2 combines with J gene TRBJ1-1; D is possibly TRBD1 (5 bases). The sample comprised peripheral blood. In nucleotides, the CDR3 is TGTGCCAGCAGCCCGACAGAGAACACTGAAGCTTTCTTT. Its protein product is CASSPTENTEAFF. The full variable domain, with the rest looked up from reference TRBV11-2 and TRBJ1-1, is EAGVAQSPRYKIIEKRQSVAFWCNPISGHATLYWYQQILGQGPKLLIQFQNNGVVDDSQLPKDRFSAERLKGVDSTLKIQPAKLEDSAVYLCASSPTENTEAFFGQGTRLTVV.